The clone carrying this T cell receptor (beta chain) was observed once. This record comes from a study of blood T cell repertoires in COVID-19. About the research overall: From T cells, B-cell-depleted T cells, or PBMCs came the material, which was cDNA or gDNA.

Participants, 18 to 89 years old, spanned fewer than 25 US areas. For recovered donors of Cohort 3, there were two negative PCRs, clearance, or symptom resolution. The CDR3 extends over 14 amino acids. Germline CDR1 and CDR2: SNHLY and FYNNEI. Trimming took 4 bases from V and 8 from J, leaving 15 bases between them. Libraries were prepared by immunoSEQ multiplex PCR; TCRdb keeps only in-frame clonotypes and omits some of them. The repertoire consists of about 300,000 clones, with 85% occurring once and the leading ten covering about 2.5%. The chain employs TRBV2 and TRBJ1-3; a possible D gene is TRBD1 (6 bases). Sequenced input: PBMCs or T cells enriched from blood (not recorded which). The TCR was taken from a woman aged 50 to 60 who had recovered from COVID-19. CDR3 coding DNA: TGTGCCAGCAGTGGGTTGGGGGCGGCGGACACCATATATTTT. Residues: CASSGLGAADTIYF.